The 9 T cell receptor beta chains reported below all come from one sample, sequenced in a study of shared T cell receptors in the human thymus. The table came from immunoSEQ multiplex PCR; TCRdb's copy has only in-frame clones and leaves some out. This table has about 610,000 clones, approximately 87% appearing once. These data also featured in a second study, about human thymus T cells.

Material: thymocytes. The receptors were gathered from a boy in the first two years of life with a congenital heart defect.

In its sample, this clone was seen once. One end of the junction is discordant with germline, which a read error may explain. This chain joins TRBV7-7 and TRBJ2-3; 7 bases are shared with TRBD2. Germline loops: CDR1 SSHAT, CDR2 FNYEAQ (reference sequence). The CDR3 consists of 11 residues. The chain's CDR3 is CASSSRGVAHF. Here the CDR3 DNA reads TGTGCCAGCAGCTCCCGGGGGGTAGCCCATTTT. Supplemented by reference TRBV7-7 and TRBJ2-3, the full variable domain reads GAGVSQSPRYKVTKRGQDVTLRCDPISSHATLYWYQQALGQGPEFLTYFNYEAQPDKSGLPSDRFSAERPEGSISTLTIQRTEQRDSAMYRCASSSRGVAHFGPGTRLTVL.

The J gene is TRBJ1-2, the V gene TRBV9; a weak D match, TRBD1 (6 bases). The V end lost 7 bases, the J end lost 8 bases, and 21 bases lay between the germline ends. Germline loops: CDR1 SGDLS, CDR2 YYNGEE. The CDR3 length is 14 residues. The CDR3 DNA reads as TGTGCCAGCCCCATGGCCCGGGGGGCCGGGGGCTACACCTTC. It specifies CASPMARGAGGYTF.

This rearrangement joins TRBV28 to TRBJ1-1, with 7 positions matching TRBD1. The J segment lost 5 bases and the V segment lost 3 bases, leaving 15 bases of the junction unmatched. CDR1 is MDHEN, CDR2 SYDVKM, per germline. This CDR3 region has 17 residues. CDR3 in DNA: TGTGCCAGCAGTTTGGGGTGGACGACAGGGCGGAAGACTGAAGCTTTCTTT. Protein sequence: CASSLGWTTGRKTEAFF.

Comment on this clone: The same CDR3 arises from other DNA sequences in this sample as well. The rearrangement links TRBV7-2 to TRBJ2-7, with no clear D. The germline gives CDR1 SGHTA, CDR2 FQGNSA. CDR3 size: 14 residues. The V end was cut by 1 base, the J end by 1 base, with 8 bases between. The chain's CDR3 is CASSLVGSSYEQYF. The CDR3 DNA sequence: TGTGCCAGCAGCTTAGTTGGCAGTTCCTACGAGCAGTACTTC.

The CDR3 spells CASSLCLREGPGELFF. CDR3 bases: TGTGCCAGCAGCTTGTGTTTGCGGGAGGGCCCCGGGGAGCTGTTTTTT. The V call is TRBV5-4, the J call TRBJ2-2; 9 positions agree with TRBD2. In germline, CDR1 is SGHNT, CDR2 YYREEE (reference sequence). V gave up 1 base and J gave up 6 bases; unmatched junction bases: 7. The CDR3 sequence is 16 residues long.

In its sample, this clone was seen a few times. The J gene is TRBJ2-7, the V gene TRBV11-2; D tentatively fits TRBD1 or TRBD2 (9 bases each). Germline values: CDR1 SGHAT, CDR2 FQNNGV. Trimming took off 6 bases at V and 2 bases at J, with 23 bases between the two ends. This CDR3 is 17 amino acids long. CDR3 sequence reads: CASRYRGRGGGAYEQYF. Here the CDR3 DNA reads TGTGCCAGCAGATACAGGGGGCGCGGCGGGGGGGCCTACGAGCAGTACTTC.

The CDR3 protein is CASSLAHGGRKPYGYTF. In DNA, the CDR3 is TGTGCCAGCAGCTTAGCGCACGGGGGGCGCAAGCCTTATGGCTACACCTTC. This rearrangement joins TRBV7-2 to TRBJ1-2, with a possible D match to TRBD1 (6 bases). Germline-derived CDR1 and CDR2 are SGHTA and FQGNSA. V was clipped by 0 bases and J by 5 bases, with 19 bases between them. The CDR3 runs 17 residues.

This chain uses TRBV20-1 with TRBJ1-5; unclear D gene. Trimming removed 1 base from V and 9 bases from J, with 7 bases in between. CDR1 and CDR2 (germline): DFQATT, SNEGSKA (reference sequence). The CDR3 consists of 11 residues. This CDR3 reads CSARGPGPQHF. In nucleotides, the CDR3 is TGCAGTGCTAGAGGCCCGGGGCCCCAGCATTTT.

The rearrangement uses TRBV11-2 and TRBJ2-7; D might be TRBD1 (6 bases). This CDR3 spans 12 amino acids. From germline, CDR1 is SGHAT and CDR2 FQNNGV. The V gene lost 6 bases and the J gene lost 7 bases, with 13 bases spanning the gap. The CDR3 spells CASSEQGGEQYF. The CDR3 DNA reads as TGTGCCAGCAGTGAACAGGGCGGAGAGCAGTACTTC.